These T cell receptor beta chains were read from a single sample in a study. From the 5' RACE reads, TCRdb called clonotypes with MiXCR, one entry per CDR3 protein. Found here are 8,500 to 14,000 distinct CDR3 sequences, around a quarter of them singletons; the top ten hold under 3.5%. Sequencing was carried out using Tregs sorted from a lymph node. These receptors were obtained from a female donor with breast cancer. Each CDR3 is given with its conserved first and last residue. D genes are given only for firm matches. Size is stated for part of the rows, as once, few or many counts, or as a class when the clone is expanded.

>TRBV29-1|medium-sized|TRBD1|TRBJ1-1
CSVATGAVTEAFF
TGCAGCGTTGCGACAGGGGCGGTGACTGAAGCTTTCTTT
>TRBV13|-|-|TRBJ1-2
CASSLGGPNYGYTF
TGTGCCAGCAGCTTAGGAGGGCCTAACTATGGCTACACCTTC
>TRBV20-1|many|-|TRBJ1-2
CSALGAGVNYGYTF
TGCAGTGCTCTTGGGGCAGGGGTTAACTATGGCTACACCTTC
>TRBV27|medium-sized|TRBD1|TRBJ2-7
CASSPQDRSYEQYF
TGTGCCAGCAGTCCACAGGACAGGTCCTACGAGCAGTACTTC
>TRBV12-3/TRBV12-4|medium-sized|-|TRBJ2-7
CASSLDNYEQYF
TGTGCCAGCAGTTTAGACAACTACGAGCAGTACTTC
>TRBV19|medium-sized|-|TRBJ1-1
CASSMAPETEAFF
TGTGCCAGTAGTATGGCGCCGGAAACTGAAGCTTTCTTT
>TRBV20-1|medium-sized|-|TRBJ2-1
CSAREAGSSYNEQFF
TGCAGTGCTAGAGAGGCCGGGAGCTCCTACAATGAGCAGTTCTTC
>TRBV7-9|-|TRBD2|TRBJ2-3
CASSRDYPPTDTQYF
TGTGCCAGCAGCCGGGACTACCCTCCCACAGATACGCAGTATTTT
>TRBV9|-|TRBD2|TRBJ2-7
CASSVTSGSGYEQHF
TGTGCCAGCAGCGTAACTAGCGGGAGTGGCTACGAGCAGCACTTC
>TRBV19|-|TRBD1|TRBJ1-5
CASSAGQGPNQPQYF
TGTGCCAGTAGCGCGGGACAGGGTCCGAATCAGCCCCAGTATTTC
>TRBV19|many|-|TRBJ1-2
CASSLDRGNGYTF
TGCGCCAGCAGCTTGGATCGGGGAAACGGCTACACCTTC
>TRBV9|many|-|TRBJ1-1
CASSVVPDDTEAFF
TGTGCCAGCAGCGTAGTTCCAGACGACACTGAAGCTTTCTTT
>TRBV7-8|few|-|TRBJ2-3
CASSLAPGSTDTQYF
TGTGCCAGCAGCTTAGCGCCAGGAAGCACAGATACGCAGTATTTT
>TRBV9|medium-sized|TRBD2|TRBJ2-3
CASSVVSGSADTQYF
TGTGCCAGCAGCGTAGTTAGCGGGAGTGCAGATACGCAGTATTTT
>TRBV9|many|-|TRBJ1-3
CASSPDSSGNTIYF
TGTGCCAGCAGTCCCGACAGCTCTGGAAACACCATATATTTT
>TRBV20-1|many|-|TRBJ1-5
CSAGDWGQPQHF
TGCAGTGCGGGAGACTGGGGCCAGCCCCAGCATTTT
>TRBV9|medium-sized|-|TRBJ1-1
CASSGVGYTEAFF
TGTGCCAGCAGCGGGGTTGGTTACACTGAAGCTTTCTTT
>TRBV7-2|-|-|TRBJ1-5
CASSSGLSQPQHF
TGTGCCAGCAGCTCAGGGTTGTCGCAGCCCCAGCATTTT
>TRBV27|many|TRBD1|TRBJ2-2
CASSWAQGTGELFF
TGTGCCAGCAGTTGGGCACAGGGGACCGGGGAGCTGTTTTTT
>TRBV6-1|-|-|TRBJ1-4
CASSPETSREKLFF
TGTGCCAGCAGTCCAGAAACATCTAGAGAAAAACTGTTTTTT
>TRBV19|few|-|TRBJ2-1
CASTGIRYNEQFF
TGTGCCAGTACAGGTATCCGCTACAATGAGCAGTTCTTC
>TRBV7-3|-|-|TRBJ2-1
CASSLRGLAEQFF
TGTGCCAGCAGCTTAAGAGGTTTAGCGGAGCAGTTCTTC
>TRBV20-1|medium-sized|TRBD2|TRBJ2-1
CSARDGLAEPYNEQFF
TGCAGTGCTAGAGATGGGCTAGCGGAACCCTACAATGAGCAGTTCTTC
>TRBV14|medium-sized|-|TRBJ2-7
CASSQAYEQYF
TGTGCCAGCAGCCAGGCCTACGAGCAGTACTTC
>TRBV11-2|-|-|TRBJ2-1
CASSVRRDWNYNEQFF
TGTGCCAGCAGCGTCCGCCGGGACTGGAACTACAATGAGCAGTTCTTC
>TRBV12-3/TRBV12-4|medium-sized|-|TRBJ2-1
CASSLGEIHEQFF
TGTGCCAGCAGTTTAGGGGAGATTCATGAGCAGTTCTTC
>TRBV6-5|many|-|TRBJ1-5
CASRETTGSNQPQHF
TGTGCCAGCAGGGAGACTACAGGGTCCAATCAGCCCCAGCATTTT
>TRBV19|few|-|TRBJ1-2
CASSMRQGYGYTF
TGTGCCAGTAGTATGCGGCAGGGATATGGCTACACCTTC
>TRBV20-1|-|-|TRBJ1-4
CSASAKLSF
TGCAGTGCTAGCGCTAAACTGTCTTTT
>TRBV25-1|many|-|TRBJ1-3
CASSSPSGNTIYF
TGTGCCAGCAGTTCTCCATCTGGAAACACCATATATTTT
>TRBV5-1|-|-|TRBJ2-6
CAGSSAPRRSGANVLTF
TGCGCCGGCAGCTCCGCGCCGAGGAGATCTGGGGCCAACGTCCTGACTTTC
>TRBV4-1|medium-sized|-|TRBJ2-3
CASSLGTTSTDTQYF
TGCGCCAGCAGCCTAGGGACAACTAGCACAGATACGCAGTATTTT
>TRBV25-1|few|-|TRBJ2-1
CASSPRGFTYNVQFF
TGTGCCAGCAGTCCACGTGGTTTCACCTACAATGTGCAGTTCTTC
>TRBV7-9|many|-|TRBJ1-1
CASSLGMKGTNTEAFF
TGTGCCAGCAGCTTGGGTATGAAGGGAACGAACACTGAAGCTTTCTTT
>TRBV12-3/TRBV12-4|medium-sized|TRBD1|TRBJ1-1
CASSLRTGVNTEAFF
TGTGCCAGCAGCCTACGAACAGGGGTGAACACTGAAGCTTTCTTT
>TRBV6-6|-|-|TRBJ1-6
CASSPTENSPLHF
TGTGCCAGCAGCCCGACGGAGAATTCACCCCTCCACTTT
>TRBV20-1|-|-|TRBJ2-1
CSALKGSYNVQFF
TGCAGTGCGTTGAAAGGATCCTACAATGTGCAGTTCTTC
>TRBV6-1|-|TRBD2|TRBJ2-7
CASSELAGVYEQYF
TGTGCCAGCAGTGAACTAGCGGGAGTGTACGAGCAGTACTTC
>TRBV5-1|-|TRBD2|TRBJ2-3
CASSPDSGGTADTQYF
TGCGCCAGCAGCCCTGATAGCGGGGGGACAGCAGATACGCAGTATTTT
>TRBV7-9|-|-|TRBJ1-4
CASSLVSEKLFF
TGTGCCAGCAGCTTAGTATCTGAAAAACTGTTTTTT
>TRBV7-9|medium-sized|-|TRBJ1-2
CASSSGAESGYTF
TGTGCCAGCAGTTCAGGGGCGGAAAGTGGCTACACCTTC
>TRBV25-1|-|TRBD2|TRBJ2-3
CAGSESGTSGSRTDTQYF
TGTGCCGGCAGTGAATCGGGGACTAGCGGGAGTCGGACAGATACGCAGTATTTT
>TRBV4-1|medium-sized|-|TRBJ2-3
CASSHGVGGTQYF
TGCGCCAGCAGCCACGGTGTAGGGGGGACGCAGTATTTT
>TRBV6-1|many|-|TRBJ1-2
CASMDPGVGYTF
TGTGCCAGCATGGACCCCGGCGTGGGCTACACCTTC
>TRBV7-6|many|TRBD1|TRBJ1-6
CASSLGNRGYNSPLHF
TGTGCCAGCAGCTTAGGCAACAGGGGATATAATTCACCCCTCCACTTT
>TRBV2|many|TRBD2|TRBJ2-1
CASSEGLAGGLNEQFF
TGTGCCAGCAGTGAGGGACTAGCGGGAGGTCTCAATGAGCAGTTCTTC
>TRBV9|medium-sized|-|TRBJ2-1
CASSRTDGYNEQFF
TGTGCCAGCAGCAGGACGGATGGGTACAATGAGCAGTTCTTC
>TRBV20-1|many|-|TRBJ2-4
CSAIHEHAAKNIQYF
TGCAGTGCGATCCATGAGCATGCGGCCAAAAACATTCAGTACTTC
>TRBV6-6|many|-|TRBJ1-4
CASSAGGATNEKLFF
TGTGCCAGCAGTGCCGGGGGTGCAACTAATGAAAAACTGTTTTTT
>TRBV5-1|-|TRBD1|TRBJ1-1
CASSLTGQTEAFF
TGCGCCAGCAGCTTGACGGGACAGACTGAAGCTTTCTTT
>TRBV20-1|-|TRBD2|TRBJ2-2
CSATSGANTGELFF
TGCAGTGCTACTAGCGGGGCCAACACCGGGGAGCTGTTTTTT
>TRBV7-6|many|-|TRBJ1-2
CASSLGQSYGYTF
TGTGCCAGCAGCTTAGGGCAGTCCTATGGCTACACCTTC